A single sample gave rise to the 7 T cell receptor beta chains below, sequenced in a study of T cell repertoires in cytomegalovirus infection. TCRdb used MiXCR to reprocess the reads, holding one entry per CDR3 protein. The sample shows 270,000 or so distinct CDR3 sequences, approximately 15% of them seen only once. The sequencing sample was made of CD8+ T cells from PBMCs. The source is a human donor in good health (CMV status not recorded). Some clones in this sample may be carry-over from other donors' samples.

CDR3 nucleotide sequence: TGTGCCAGCATCAGAGGCCCCCCCAGGCCGCTTAACACTGAAGCTTTCTTT. Amino acid sequence: CASIRGPPRPLNTEAFF. This sequence joins TRBV6-2 or TRBV6-3 and TRBJ1-1; no clear D. The CDR3 runs to 17 residues. The germline gives CDR1 MNHEY, CDR2 SVGEGT. Trimming took off 7 bases at V and 2 bases at J, with 23 bases between the two ends.

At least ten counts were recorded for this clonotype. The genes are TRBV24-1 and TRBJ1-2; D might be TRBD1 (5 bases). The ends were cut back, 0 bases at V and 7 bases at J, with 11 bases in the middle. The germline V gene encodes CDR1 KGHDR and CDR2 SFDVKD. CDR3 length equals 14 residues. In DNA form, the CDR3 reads TGTGCCACCAGTGATTTGAACGGGGACGGTGGCTACACCTTC. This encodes CATSDLNGDGGYTF.

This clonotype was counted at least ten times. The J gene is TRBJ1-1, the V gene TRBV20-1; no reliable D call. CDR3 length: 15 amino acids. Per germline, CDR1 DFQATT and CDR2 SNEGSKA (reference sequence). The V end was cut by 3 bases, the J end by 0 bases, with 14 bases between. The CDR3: CSASGMEGLNTEAFF. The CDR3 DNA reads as TGCAGTGCTAGTGGGATGGAGGGATTGAACACTGAAGCTTTCTTT.

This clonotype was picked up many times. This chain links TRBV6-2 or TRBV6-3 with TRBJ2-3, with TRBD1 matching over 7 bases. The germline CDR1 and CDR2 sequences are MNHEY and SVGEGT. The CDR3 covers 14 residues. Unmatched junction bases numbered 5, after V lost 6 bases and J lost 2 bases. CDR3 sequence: CASRWDRLTDTQYF. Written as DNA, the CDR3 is TGTGCCAGCAGATGGGACAGACTCACAGATACGCAGTATTTT.

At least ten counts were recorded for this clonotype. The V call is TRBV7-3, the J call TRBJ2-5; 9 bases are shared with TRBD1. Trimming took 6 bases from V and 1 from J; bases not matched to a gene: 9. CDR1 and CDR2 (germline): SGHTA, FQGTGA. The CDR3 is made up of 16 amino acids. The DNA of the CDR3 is TGTGCCAGCAGGAAGACCGGGACAGGGTTCCAAGAGACCCAGTACTTC. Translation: CASRKTGTGFQETQYF.

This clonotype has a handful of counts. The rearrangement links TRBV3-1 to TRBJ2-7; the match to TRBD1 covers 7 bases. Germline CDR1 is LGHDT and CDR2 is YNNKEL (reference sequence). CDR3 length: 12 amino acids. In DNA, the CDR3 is TGTGCTACCAGCAGGGGGACCTACGAGCAGTACTTC. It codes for CATSRGTYEQYF.

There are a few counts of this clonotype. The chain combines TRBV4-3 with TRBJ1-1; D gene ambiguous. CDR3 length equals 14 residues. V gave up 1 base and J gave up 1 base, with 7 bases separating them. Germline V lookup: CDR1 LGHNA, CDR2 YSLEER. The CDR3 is CASSQATENTEAFF. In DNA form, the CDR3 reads TGCGCCAGCAGCCAAGCTACAGAGAACACTGAAGCTTTCTTT.